This T cell receptor (beta chain) originates from a study of T cell responses to AZD1222 COVID-19 vaccine. Clones were read by immunoSEQ multiplex PCR, and TCRdb kept only the in-frame ones, dropping some. The sample lists about 97,000 clones, 70% to 90% occurring once. Study-level results: Repertoire collection took place solely once the T cell response had peaked. Just a handful of AZD1222 recipients tested seropositive at baseline. Per reports, nearly half of all spike-specific TCRs target regions that are unmutated in variants. When two AZD1222 doses had been given, Spike-specific TCR breadth and depth rose.

In the case of this clone: Its antigen is undetermined.

This CDR3 is built from 16 residues. Per the germline V gene, CDR1 is SGHAT and CDR2 is FQNNGV. Trimming took 1 base from V and 1 from J, leaving 12 bases between them. This receptor was obtained from an adult in good health. V and J are TRBV11-2 and TRBJ2-3, with a weak D call TRBD1 (6 bases). The material was peripheral blood, obtained on day 0 of AZD1222 vaccination. CDR3 bases: TGTGCCAGCAGCTTAGCGTCAGGGGATGGCACAGATACGCAGTATTTT. Protein: CASSLASGDGTDTQYF.